These 30 T cell receptor beta chains were sequenced from one sample in a study of identical twins. TCRdb re-derived calls from the 5' RACE reads in MiXCR, one entry per CDR3 protein. The data show around 370,000 distinct CDR3 sequences, with approximately 10% seen just once and under 9.5% held by the top ten. Sample: naive T cells sorted from blood. These receptors all come from a woman between 50 and 59 years old in good health.

CDR3 amino acids: CASSYPGDLRELFF. In DNA form, the CDR3 reads TGTGCCAGCAGTTACCCCGGAGACCTCCGGGAGCTGTTTTTT. This chain joins TRBV6-6 and TRBJ2-2; no clear D. CDR1 and CDR2 from the germline V gene are MNHNY and SVGAGI (reference sequence). The CDR3 is 14 residues long. The V end was cut by 2 bases, the J end by 9 bases, with 13 bases between.

This clonotype has more than one count but fewer than ten. The rearrangement uses TRBV4-1 and TRBJ2-3; D is ambiguous. Germline-derived CDR1 and CDR2 are MGHRA and YSYEKL. V lost 0 bases and J 0 bases, leaving 10 bases between the germline ends. The CDR3 consists of 16 residues. The CDR3 DNA is TGCGCCAGCAGCCAAGATTACGGGCCGAGCACAGATACGCAGTATTTT. Encoded protein: CASSQDYGPSTDTQYF.

The rearrangement uses TRBV6-5 and TRBJ2-7; TRBD2 agrees at 12 bases. V shed 6 bases, J shed 5 bases, and the junction held 8 bases outside the gene matches. This CDR3 is 15 amino acids long. CDR1 MNHEY and CDR2 SVGAGI come from the germline V gene. The chain's CDR3 is CASRRGTSGSDEQYV. The CDR3 DNA reads as TGTGCCAGCAGGCGAGGGACTAGCGGGTCGGACGAGCAGTACGTC.

The chain carries TRBV7-6 and TRBJ2-3; TRBD1 or TRBD2 may be the D gene (5 bases each). Deletions cut 3 bases from V and 1 base from J, with 20 bases between. CDR3 length: 18 residues. From germline, CDR1 is SGHVS and CDR2 FNYEAQ. The CDR3 region has the DNA TGTGCCAGCAGCTTTGACCGGGACCCAAAATCGGGCACAGATACGCAGTATTTT. Translated, it gives CASSFDRDPKSGTDTQYF.

This clonotype was counted many times. V usage is TRBV29-1 and J usage is TRBJ2-4; 7 bases match TRBD2. Germline CDR1 SQVTM, CDR2 ANQGSEA. The CDR3 extends over 12 amino acids. V lost 4 bases, J lost 6 bases, and 3 bases stayed unmatched. This chain's CDR3 is CSVVPSGNIQYF. CDR3 nucleotide sequence: TGCAGCGTTGTTCCTAGCGGAAACATTCAGTACTTC.

At least ten counts were recorded for this clonotype. J is TRBJ2-1 and V is TRBV27, with D possibly TRBD1 on 5 matching bases. This CDR3 spans 12 amino acids. V was trimmed by 2 bases and J by 9 bases, leaving 8 bases between them. Germline CDR1 is MNHEY and CDR2 is SMNVEV (reference sequence). CDR3 amino acids: CASSLQGTEQFF. The CDR3 DNA is TGTGCCAGCAGTTTACAGGGCACTGAGCAGTTCTTC.

For the CDR3, the DNA is TGTGCCAGCAGTGGGCGGCCGGCAGGGAGAAATCAGCCCCAGCATTTT. Amino acids: CASSGRPAGRNQPQHF. The rearrangement links TRBV6-1 to TRBJ1-5, with D possibly matching TRBD1 (5 bases). The germline V and J ends were trimmed by 4 bases and 4 bases, with 17 bases remaining between them. The CDR3 consists of 16 residues. Germline-derived CDR1 and CDR2 are MNHNS and SASEGT.

This chain joins TRBV6-1 and TRBJ2-1; D ambiguous. The length of the CDR3 is 14 residues. V lost 6 bases, J lost 1 base, and 10 bases lay in between. In germline, CDR1 is MNHNS, CDR2 SASEGT. The CDR3 reads CASSALGSYNEQFF. In nucleotides, the CDR3 is TGTGCCAGCAGCGCTTTGGGATCCTACAATGAGCAGTTCTTC.

This clonotype was observed many times. This chain uses TRBV20-1 with TRBJ2-3; 7 bases map to TRBD2. The germline gives CDR1 DFQATT, CDR2 SNEGSKA (reference sequence). V lost 8 bases to trimming and J lost 6 bases; unmatched junction nucleotides: 14. There are 14 residues in the CDR3. The CDR3 spells CSTYPVIGGDTQYF. For the CDR3, the DNA is TGCAGTACCTACCCTGTCATCGGGGGGGATACGCAGTATTTT.

This clonotype was counted at least ten times. The chain links TRBV3-1 to TRBJ1-6, with TRBD1 as a possible D gene (5 bases). The germline V and J ends were trimmed by 4 bases and 8 bases, with 9 bases remaining between them. The CDR3 runs 13 residues. The germline V gene has CDR1 LGHDT and CDR2 YNNKEL (reference sequence). The CDR3 sequence is CASSRGGDSPLHF. CDR3 nucleotides: TGTGCCAGCAGCCGCGGGGGGGATTCACCCCTCCACTTT.

This clonotype came up many times. This chain links TRBV4-1 with TRBJ2-2; 9 bases fit TRBD1. Trimming cost V 4 bases and J 3 bases; bases outside gene matches: 9. Germline-derived CDR1 and CDR2 are MGHRA and YSYEKL. CDR3 length: 17 residues. The DNA for the CDR3 is TGCGCCAGCAGCCCTCCTCCCGGACAGGGGTACACCGGGGAGCTGTTTTTT. As protein: CASSPPPGQGYTGELFF.

The chain carries TRBV5-1 and TRBJ2-5; 9 nucleotides agree with TRBD2. V lost 2 bases and J lost 5; bases outside the gene matches: 10. The CDR3 extends over 16 amino acids. Germline lookup yields CDR1 SGHRS and CDR2 YFSETQ. CDR3: CASSFPLAGAGETQYF. The CDR3 DNA follows: TGCGCCAGCAGCTTCCCCTTAGCGGGAGCGGGTGAGACCCAGTACTTC.

This clonotype was seen repeatedly, ten times or more. The genes are TRBV20-1 and TRBJ1-5; no clear D gene. Trimming pared 2 bases from V and 7 bases from J, leaving 15 bases between. The germline V gene has CDR1 DFQATT and CDR2 SNEGSKA (reference sequence). The CDR3 extends over 14 amino acids. The CDR3 is CSARLPLLGQPQHF. The CDR3 bases are TGCAGTGCTAGACTTCCCCTCCTTGGCCAGCCCCAGCATTTT.

This clonotype has more than one count but fewer than ten. The chain joins TRBV24-1 to TRBJ2-1, with D perhaps matching TRBD2 (5 bases). CDR1 is KGHDR and CDR2 is SFDVKD in the germline V gene. Trimming stripped 5 bases from V and 2 bases from J, with 9 bases between. CDR3 length equals 14 residues. CDR3 region: CATSGTGTYNEQFF. The CDR3 DNA follows: TGTGCCACCAGTGGGACTGGGACCTACAATGAGCAGTTCTTC.

The chain joins TRBV10-3 to TRBJ2-7, with 9 bases lining up with TRBD2. This CDR3 has 13 residues. Germline-derived CDR1 and CDR2 are ENHRY and SYGVKD. The ends lost 8 bases at V and 5 bases at J; junction bases unmatched: 7. The chain's CDR3 is CAIFAGGIDEQYF. For the CDR3, the DNA is TGTGCCATCTTTGCGGGAGGGATCGACGAGCAGTACTTC.

This rearrangement joins TRBV5-1 to TRBJ1-2; D is ambiguous. The CDR3 extends over 14 amino acids. Germline V CDR1 and CDR2: SGHRS, YFSETQ. Deletions cut 3 bases from V and 7 bases from J, with 16 bases between. CDR3 loop: CASSSGGGPSGYTF. The CDR3 DNA is TGCGCCAGCAGCTCAGGAGGCGGCCCGAGTGGCTACACCTTC.

The gene calls are TRBV29-1 and TRBJ2-7, with D perhaps TRBD1 (5 bases). Trimming took 0 bases from V and 7 from J, leaving 25 bases between them. Germline V gives CDR1 SQVTM, CDR2 ANQGSEA. The CDR3 sequence is 17 residues long. The CDR3 DNA is TGCAGCGTTGAAGAAACTCGACTCTCAGGGCTTATTGGAGAGCAGTACTTC. It specifies CSVEETRLSGLIGEQYF.

The chain links TRBV6-6 to TRBJ2-1, with unresolved D. CDR3 size: 14 residues. Germline lookup yields CDR1 MNHNY and CDR2 SVGAGI (reference sequence). The V gene lost 0 bases and the J gene lost 7 bases, with 10 bases spanning the gap. The CDR3 DNA follows: TGTGCCAGCAGTTACTCCGACCTCGGGAATGAGCAGTTCTTC. Amino acids: CASSYSDLGNEQFF.

At least ten counts were recorded for this clonotype. The chain recombines TRBV6-2 or TRBV6-3 with TRBJ2-1; 7 bases fit TRBD1. The junction had 6 bases not matched to a gene; V was cut back by 2 bases and J by 2 bases. The CDR3 extends over 16 amino acids. The germline V gene has CDR1 MNHEY and CDR2 SVGEGT. The DNA for the CDR3 is TGTGCCAGCAGTTACATGGGGCAGGGGGCCTACAATGAGCAGTTCTTC. Residues: CASSYMGQGAYNEQFF.

This clonotype was seen more than once but under ten times. The genes are TRBV15 and TRBJ2-6; 7 bases are a match to TRBD2. Per germline, CDR1 LNHNV and CDR2 YYDKDF (reference sequence). J gave up 0 bases and V 5 bases, and 1 base lay outside the gene matches. The CDR3 is made up of 15 amino acids. The DNA for the CDR3 is TGTGCCACCAGCCCGGGGGGCTCTGGGGCCAACGTCCTGACTTTC. Protein product: CATSPGGSGANVLTF.

The CDR3 nucleotides read TGCAGCGTTGAGGCTCTAGCGGGAGAAGTGAATGAGCAGTTCTTC. Its translation: CSVEALAGEVNEQFF. The chain links TRBV29-1 to TRBJ2-1; the match to TRBD2 covers 10 bases. The CDR3 spans 15 residues. The germline gives CDR1 SQVTM, CDR2 ANQGSEA. The trim removed 3 bases at V and 7 bases at J, leaving 9 bases unmatched.

This clonotype occurred a few times. The chain employs TRBV4-1 and TRBJ1-1, with D maybe TRBD1 (5 bases). V lost 3 bases to trimming and J lost 0 bases, with 17 bases between them. The germline V gene encodes CDR1 MGHRA and CDR2 YSYEKL. The CDR3 totals 17 residues. The DNA for the CDR3 is TGCGCCAGCAGCCATGAGGTTGTGAGGGGAATGAACACTGAAGCTTTCTTT. This translates into CASSHEVVRGMNTEAFF.

In this sample, this clonotype turned up a few times. The chain recombines TRBV28 with TRBJ1-5; D remains ambiguous. V dropped 6 bases and J dropped 9 bases, with 12 bases sitting between them. The CDR3 extends over 12 amino acids. CDR1 is MDHEN, CDR2 SYDVKM, per germline. Here the CDR3 DNA reads TGTGCCAGCAGCCCCCCGCGGGGGCCCCAGCATTTT. It codes for CASSPPRGPQHF.

This clonotype was seen ten or more times. The chain combines TRBV29-1 with TRBJ1-2, with TRBD1 matching 10 bases. The germline gives CDR1 SQVTM, CDR2 ANQGSEA. This CDR3 has 13 residues. The V gene end was trimmed by 7 bases and the J gene end by 0 bases; junction bases not matched to a gene: 2. The CDR3 sequence: CSAGTGANYGYTF. In DNA form, the CDR3 reads TGCAGCGCTGGGACAGGGGCTAACTATGGCTACACCTTC.

This clonotype was detected ten times or more. The V gene is TRBV5-1, the J gene TRBJ2-1; TRBD2 might be the D (5 bases). Germline-derived CDR1 and CDR2 are SGHRS and YFSETQ. This CDR3 has 13 amino acids. The V end lost 0 bases, the J end lost 9 bases, and 10 bases lay between the germline ends. The CDR3 is CASSLEFAGEQFF. As DNA, the CDR3 is TGCGCCAGCAGCTTGGAATTCGCGGGTGAGCAGTTCTTC.

This clonotype was seen ten or more times. The chain uses TRBV28 and TRBJ1-5, with D possibly matching TRBD1 (5 bases). This CDR3 has 15 amino acids. The germline gives CDR1 MDHEN, CDR2 SYDVKM. V was shortened by 3 bases and J by 3 bases, with 12 bases between the two germline ends. CDR3 sequence reads: CASSFSGRTNQPQHF. The CDR3 DNA reads as TGTGCCAGCAGTTTTTCGGGACGGACCAATCAGCCCCAGCATTTT.

CDR3 DNA: TGTGCCAGCAGTTTAGCGGAGGGGGGGGTGGATGAGCAGTTCTTC. Translated: CASSLAEGGVDEQFF. This chain uses TRBV12-3 or TRBV12-4 with TRBJ2-1, with D tentatively TRBD2 (7 bases). This CDR3 is 15 amino acids long. Trimming took 0 bases from V and 8 from J, leaving 14 bases between them.

The CDR3 region is CASSLADSNIQYF. The DNA of the CDR3 is TGCGCCAGCAGCTTGGCGGACTCAAACATTCAGTACTTC. The chain combines TRBV5-1 with TRBJ2-4; possible D gene TRBD2, 5 bases. CDR1 is SGHRS and CDR2 is YFSETQ in the germline V gene. The CDR3 extends over 13 amino acids. V lost 0 bases, J lost 6 bases, and 7 bases lay in between.

This clonotype has ten or more counts. J is TRBJ1-5 and V is TRBV12-3 or TRBV12-4; D uncertain. V lost 7 bases and J lost 2, with 6 bases in between. CDR3 length: 12 residues. The CDR3 protein is CASKLGNQPQHF. The DNA for the CDR3 is TGTGCCAGCAAATTGGGCAATCAGCCCCAGCATTTT.

This clonotype was recorded a few times. The V call is TRBV5-1, the J call TRBJ1-1; a weak D match, TRBD1 (5 bases). CDR1 is SGHRS, CDR2 YFSETQ, per germline. The CDR3 extends over 14 amino acids. The V gene lost 4 bases and the J gene lost 11 bases, with 21 bases spanning the gap. CDR3 protein: CASSPSGTFGVAFF. CDR3 in DNA: TGCGCCAGCAGCCCGAGCGGGACGTTCGGGGTGGCTTTCTTT. Full variable domain (outside the CDR3, taken from reference TRBV5-1 and TRBJ1-1): KAGVTQTPRYLIKTRGQQVTLSCSPISGHRSVSWYQQTPGQGLQFLFEYFSETQRNKGNFPGRFSGRQFSNSRSEMNVSTLELGDSALYLCASSPSGTFGVAFFGQGTRLTVV.